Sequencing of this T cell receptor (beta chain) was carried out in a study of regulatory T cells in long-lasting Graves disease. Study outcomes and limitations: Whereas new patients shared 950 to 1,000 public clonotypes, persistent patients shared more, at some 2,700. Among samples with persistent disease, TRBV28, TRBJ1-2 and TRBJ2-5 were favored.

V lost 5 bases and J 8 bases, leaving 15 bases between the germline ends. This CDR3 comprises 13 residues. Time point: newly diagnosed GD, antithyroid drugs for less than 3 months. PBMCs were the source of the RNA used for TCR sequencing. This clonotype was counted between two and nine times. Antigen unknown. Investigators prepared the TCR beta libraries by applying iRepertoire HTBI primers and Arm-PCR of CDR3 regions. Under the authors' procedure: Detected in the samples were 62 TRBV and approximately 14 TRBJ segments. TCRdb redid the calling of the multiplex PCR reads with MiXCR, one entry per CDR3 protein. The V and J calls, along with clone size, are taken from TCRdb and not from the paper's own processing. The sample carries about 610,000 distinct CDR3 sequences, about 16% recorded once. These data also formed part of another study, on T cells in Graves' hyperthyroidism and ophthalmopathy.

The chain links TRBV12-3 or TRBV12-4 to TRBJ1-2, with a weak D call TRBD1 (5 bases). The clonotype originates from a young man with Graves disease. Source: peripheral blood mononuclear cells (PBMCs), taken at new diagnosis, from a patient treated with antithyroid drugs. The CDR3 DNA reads TGTGCCAGCAGTCGGCAGGGTCGGTTGGGCTACACCTTC. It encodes CASSRQGRLGYTF.